The subject of this entry is one T cell receptor beta chain. Its antigen is not known. Germline CDR1 SGHKS, CDR2 YYEKEE (reference sequence). Trimming removed 0 bases from V and 4 bases from J, with 21 bases in between. The CDR3 is 18 amino acids. These data are taken from a study of response to subunit inactivated influenza vaccine. General observations from the study: The authors offered the suggestion that each seasonal influenza vaccination recruits few new T cells.

MiXCR, applied by TCRdb to the RT-PCR reads, yields one record per CDR3 protein. The sample contains 700,000 to 800,000 distinct CDR3 sequences, less than 20% of which appear only once. Specimen: PBMCs from blood, collected about 5 days after vaccination. The receptor comes from a man aged 50 to 59 who received an inactivated influenza vaccine. The J gene is TRBJ2-3, the V gene TRBV5-5, with D tentatively TRBD2 (5 bases). The CDR3 DNA reads TGTGCCAGCAGCTTGGGTCTAGGAGGTTTGGTCGGGGCAGATACGCAGTATTTT. Protein sequence: CASSLGLGGLVGADTQYF.